The 9 T cell receptor beta chains presented below share a single source sample, sequenced in a study of radiation and T cells in renal cell carcinoma. The time point denotes: blood 2 weeks post-SBRT. Treatment: 15 Gy SBRT to primary tumor, nephrectomy 4 weeks later. Repertoires were generated with immunoSEQ multiplex PCR, while TCRdb's copy carries only in-frame clones and drops some. The table records 150,000 to 160,000 clones, roughly 89% of them present only once. The material sequenced was blood, taken from a patient whose treatment included radiotherapy and nephrectomy. These receptors all stem from a woman between 50 and 59 years old with renal cell carcinoma.

The chain combines TRBV5-1 with TRBJ2-1; TRBD2 agrees at 8 bases. Looked up from germline, CDR1 is SGHRS and CDR2 is YFSETQ. J gave up 7 bases and V 4 bases, and 7 bases lay outside the gene matches. The CDR3 spans 14 residues. The CDR3 nucleotides are TGCGCCAGCAGCGGGGGACTAGATCGGAATGAGCAGTTCTTC. Protein sequence: CASSGGLDRNEQFF.

V usage is TRBV19 and J usage is TRBJ2-3; TRBD2 aligns across 11 bases. Germline CDR1 and CDR2: LNHDA and SQIVND (reference sequence). There are 17 residues in the CDR3. The J segment lost 3 bases and the V segment lost 4 bases, leaving 9 bases of the junction unmatched. The CDR3 here is CASSNWLAGGITDTQYF. CDR3 bases: TGTGCCAGTAGTAATTGGCTAGCGGGGGGCATTACAGATACGCAGTATTTT.

The V gene is TRBV7-2, the J gene TRBJ2-5; TRBD1 might be the D (7 bases). The ends were cut back, 3 bases at V and 4 bases at J, with 15 bases in the middle. This CDR3 comprises 15 residues. Germline CDR1 and CDR2: SGHTA and FQGNSA. DNA for the CDR3: TGTGCCAGCAGCTTGCAGGGGGGTTTTCTAGAGACCCAGTACTTC. Its translation: CASSLQGGFLETQYF.

The chain joins TRBV25-1 to TRBJ2-1; 7 bases are a match to TRBD1. Trimming cost V 0 bases and J 4 bases; bases outside gene matches: 6. The CDR3 length is 16 residues. The germline V gene has CDR1 MGHDK and CDR2 SYGVNS. The CDR3 protein is CASSEYHGTAYNEQFF. CDR3 in DNA: TGTGCCAGCAGTGAATATCACGGGACAGCTTACAATGAGCAGTTCTTC.

This rearrangement joins TRBV7-2 to TRBJ1-2, with TRBD1 matching over 9 bases. V lost 2 bases and J lost 8; bases outside the gene matches: 6. The CDR3 contains 14 residues. The germline gives CDR1 SGHTA, CDR2 FQGNSA. CDR3 DNA: TGTGCCAGCAGCTTAAATACGGGACAGGGAGGCTACACCTTC. Translation: CASSLNTGQGGYTF.

The CDR3 reads CASSFNLYDATQYF. In DNA, the CDR3 is TGTGCCAGCAGCTTTAACCTTTACGATGCGACCCAGTACTTC. The V and J genes are TRBV9 and TRBJ2-5; D is ambiguous. Germline values: CDR1 SGDLS, CDR2 YYNGEE. This CDR3 comprises 14 residues. Trimming pared 4 bases from V and 7 bases from J, leaving 17 bases between.

The V call is TRBV18, the J call TRBJ2-3; possibly TRBD2 for D (5 bases). The CDR3 consists of 15 residues. V gave up 2 bases and J gave up 1 base, with 10 bases separating them. Germline values: CDR1 KGHSH, CDR2 LQKENI. The CDR3 is CASSPDGVGTDTQYF. The CDR3, as DNA: TGTGCCAGCTCACCAGACGGGGTTGGCACAGATACGCAGTATTTT. Based on the CDR3 plus reference TRBV18 and TRBJ2-3, the full variable domain is NAGVMQNPRHLVRRRGQEARLRCSPMKGHSHVYWYRQLPEEGLKFMVYLQKENIIDESGMPKERFSAEFPKEGPSILRIQQVVRGDSAAYFCASSPDGVGTDTQYFGPGTRLTVL.

This clone has just a few counts. V usage is TRBV2 and J usage is TRBJ1-1; TRBD1 aligns across 8 bases. CDR3 length: 15 amino acids. Losses at the gene ends were 2 bases for V and 4 bases for J; bases not matched to a gene: 6. Germline assignment: CDR1 SNHLY and CDR2 FYNNEI. The CDR3 DNA sequence: TGTGCCAGCAGTGAACTCACAGGGGGGGTCACTGAAGCTTTCTTT. Translating gives CASSELTGGVTEAFF.

The genes are TRBV18 and TRBJ2-2; D may be TRBD1 (5 bases). V lost 6 bases to trimming and J lost 3 bases, with 14 bases between them. The CDR3 contains 15 residues. Germline V gene data show CDR1 as KGHSH and CDR2 as LQKENI. The DNA for the CDR3 is TGTGCCAGCTCGCTACTATTCAGGGACACCGGGGAGCTGTTTTTT. Translating it yields CASSLLFRDTGELFF.